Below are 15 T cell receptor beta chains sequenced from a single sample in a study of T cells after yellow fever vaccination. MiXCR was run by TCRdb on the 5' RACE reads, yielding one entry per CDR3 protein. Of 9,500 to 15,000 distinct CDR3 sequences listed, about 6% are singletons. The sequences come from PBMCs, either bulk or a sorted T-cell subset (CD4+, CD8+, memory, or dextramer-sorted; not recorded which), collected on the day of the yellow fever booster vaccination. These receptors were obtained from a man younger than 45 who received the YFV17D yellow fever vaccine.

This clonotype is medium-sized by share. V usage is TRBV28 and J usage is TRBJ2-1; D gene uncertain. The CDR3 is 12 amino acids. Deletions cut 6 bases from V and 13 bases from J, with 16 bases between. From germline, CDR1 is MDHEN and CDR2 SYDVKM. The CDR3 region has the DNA TGTGCCAGCAGCTCTACTACTTTTAGACAGTTCTTC. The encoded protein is CASSSTTFRQFF.

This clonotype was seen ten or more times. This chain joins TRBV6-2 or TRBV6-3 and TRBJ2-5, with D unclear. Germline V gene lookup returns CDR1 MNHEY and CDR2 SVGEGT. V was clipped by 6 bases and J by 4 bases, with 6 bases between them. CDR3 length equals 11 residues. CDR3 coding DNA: TGTGCCAGCAGCCCGGGAGAGACCCAGTACTTC. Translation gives CASSPGETQYF.

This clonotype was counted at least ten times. The CDR3 DNA reads TGTGCCAGCAGTAAAACGACAGTCAGGGGGGAGCAGTACTTC. As protein: CASSKTTVRGEQYF. This rearrangement joins TRBV27 to TRBJ2-7, with 7 bases matching TRBD1. Germline-derived CDR1 and CDR2 are MNHEY and SMNVEV (reference sequence). This CDR3 is 14 amino acids long. The V and J ends lost 5 bases and 7 bases, in that order; junction bases with no gene match: 11.

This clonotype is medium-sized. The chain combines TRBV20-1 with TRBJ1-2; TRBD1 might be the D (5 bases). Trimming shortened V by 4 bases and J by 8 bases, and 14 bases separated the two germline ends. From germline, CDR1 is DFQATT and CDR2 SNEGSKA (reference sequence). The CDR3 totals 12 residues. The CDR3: CSANVGGNGYTF. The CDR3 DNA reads TGCAGTGCTAATGTGGGGGGTAACGGCTACACCTTC.

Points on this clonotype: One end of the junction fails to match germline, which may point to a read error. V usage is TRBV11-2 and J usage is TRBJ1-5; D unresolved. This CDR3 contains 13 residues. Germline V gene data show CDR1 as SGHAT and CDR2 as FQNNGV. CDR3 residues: CASSTGITQRQHF. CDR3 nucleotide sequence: TGTGCCAGCAGCACGGGGATAACCCAGCGCCAGCATTTT.

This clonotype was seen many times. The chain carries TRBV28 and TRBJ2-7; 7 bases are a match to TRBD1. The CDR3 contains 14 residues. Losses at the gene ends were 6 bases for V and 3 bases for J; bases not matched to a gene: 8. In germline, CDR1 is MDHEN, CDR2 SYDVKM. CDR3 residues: CASRAPQGFYEQYF. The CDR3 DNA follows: TGTGCCAGCAGGGCACCACAGGGGTTCTACGAGCAGTACTTC.

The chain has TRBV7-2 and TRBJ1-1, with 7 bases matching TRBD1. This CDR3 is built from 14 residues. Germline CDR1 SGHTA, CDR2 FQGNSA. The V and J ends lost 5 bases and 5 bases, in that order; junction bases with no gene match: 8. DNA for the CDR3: TGTGCCAGCAGCCCACAGGGGAGGAGGACTGAAGCTTTCTTT. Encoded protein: CASSPQGRRTEAFF.

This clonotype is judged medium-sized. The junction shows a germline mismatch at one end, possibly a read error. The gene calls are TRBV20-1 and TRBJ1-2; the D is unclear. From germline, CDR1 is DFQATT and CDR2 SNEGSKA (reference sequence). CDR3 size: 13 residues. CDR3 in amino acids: CSALIAHAGLLYF. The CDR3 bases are TGCAGTGCTTTGATCGCCCATGCCGGGCTTCTTTACTTC.

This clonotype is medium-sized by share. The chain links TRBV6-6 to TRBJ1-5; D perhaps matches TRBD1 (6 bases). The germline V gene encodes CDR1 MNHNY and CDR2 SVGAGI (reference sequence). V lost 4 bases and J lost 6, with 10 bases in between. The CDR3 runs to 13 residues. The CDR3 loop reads CASSLTGTQPQHF. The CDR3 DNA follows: TGTGCCAGCAGTTTAACAGGGACTCAGCCCCAGCATTTT.

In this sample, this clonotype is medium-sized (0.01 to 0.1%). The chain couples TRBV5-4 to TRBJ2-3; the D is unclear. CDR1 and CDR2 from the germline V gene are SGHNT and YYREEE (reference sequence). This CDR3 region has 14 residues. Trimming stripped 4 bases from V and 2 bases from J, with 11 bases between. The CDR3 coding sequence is TGTGCCAGCAGCCAACGCGGTAACACAGATACGCAGTATTTT. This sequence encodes CASSQRGNTDTQYF.

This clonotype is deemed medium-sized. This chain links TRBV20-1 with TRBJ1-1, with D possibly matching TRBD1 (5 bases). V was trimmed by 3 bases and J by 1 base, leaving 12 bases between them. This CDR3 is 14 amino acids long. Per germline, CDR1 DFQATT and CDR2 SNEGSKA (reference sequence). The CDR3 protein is CSARDGTANTEAFF. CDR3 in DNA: TGCAGTGCTAGGGACGGGACTGCGAACACTGAAGCTTTCTTT.

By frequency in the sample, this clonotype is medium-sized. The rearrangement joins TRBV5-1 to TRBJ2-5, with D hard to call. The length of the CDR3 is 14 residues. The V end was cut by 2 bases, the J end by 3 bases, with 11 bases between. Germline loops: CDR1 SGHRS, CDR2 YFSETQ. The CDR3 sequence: CASSFLGGKETQYF. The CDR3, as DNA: TGCGCCAGCAGCTTTCTCGGTGGGAAAGAGACCCAGTACTTC.

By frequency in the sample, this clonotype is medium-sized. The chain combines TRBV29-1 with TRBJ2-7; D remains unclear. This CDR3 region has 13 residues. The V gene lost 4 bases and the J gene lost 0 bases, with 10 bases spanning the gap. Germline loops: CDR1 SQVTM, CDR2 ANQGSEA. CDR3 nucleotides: TGCAGCGTTGTTGCACTTAGCTCCTACGAGCAGTACTTC. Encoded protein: CSVVALSSYEQYF.

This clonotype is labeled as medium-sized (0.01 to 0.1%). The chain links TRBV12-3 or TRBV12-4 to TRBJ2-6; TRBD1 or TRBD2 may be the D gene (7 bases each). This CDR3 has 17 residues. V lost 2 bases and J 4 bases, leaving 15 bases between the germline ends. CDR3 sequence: CASSLTQGGTGANVLTF. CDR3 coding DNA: TGTGCCAGCAGTTTAACTCAGGGGGGGACCGGGGCCAACGTCCTGACTTTC.

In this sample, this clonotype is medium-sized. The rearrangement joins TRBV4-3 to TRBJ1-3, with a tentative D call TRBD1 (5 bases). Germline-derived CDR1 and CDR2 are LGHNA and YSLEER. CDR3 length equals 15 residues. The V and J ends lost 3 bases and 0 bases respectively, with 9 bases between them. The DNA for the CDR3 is TGCGCCAGCAGCCATCAACAGGACTCTGGAAACACCATATATTTT. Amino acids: CASSHQQDSGNTIYF.